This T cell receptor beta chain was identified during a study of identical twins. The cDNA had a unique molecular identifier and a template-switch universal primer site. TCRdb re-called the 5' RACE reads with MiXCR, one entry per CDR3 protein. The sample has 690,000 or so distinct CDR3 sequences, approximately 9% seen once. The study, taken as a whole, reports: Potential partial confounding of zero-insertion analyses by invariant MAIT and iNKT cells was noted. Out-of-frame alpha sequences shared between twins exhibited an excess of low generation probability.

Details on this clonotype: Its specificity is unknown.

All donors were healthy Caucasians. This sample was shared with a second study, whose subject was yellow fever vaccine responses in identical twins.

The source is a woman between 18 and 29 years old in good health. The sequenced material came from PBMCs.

The CDR3 is CASSHAGDYGYTF. The CDR3 DNA reads TGTGCCAGCAGCCACGCAGGGGACTATGGCTACACCTTC. This chain links TRBV7-2 with TRBJ1-2, with D perhaps matching TRBD1 (6 bases). Germline assignment: CDR1 SGHTA and CDR2 FQGNSA. Trimming pared 5 bases from V and 3 bases from J, leaving 10 bases between. The CDR3 extends over 13 amino acids. The full variable domain, in which reference TRBV7-2 and TRBJ1-2 provide the parts outside the CDR3, is GAGVSQSPSNKVTEKGKDVELRCDPISGHTALYWYRQSLGQGLEFLIYFQGNSAPDKSGLPSDRFSAERTGGSVSTLTIQRTQQEDSAVYLCASSHAGDYGYTFGSGTRLTVV.